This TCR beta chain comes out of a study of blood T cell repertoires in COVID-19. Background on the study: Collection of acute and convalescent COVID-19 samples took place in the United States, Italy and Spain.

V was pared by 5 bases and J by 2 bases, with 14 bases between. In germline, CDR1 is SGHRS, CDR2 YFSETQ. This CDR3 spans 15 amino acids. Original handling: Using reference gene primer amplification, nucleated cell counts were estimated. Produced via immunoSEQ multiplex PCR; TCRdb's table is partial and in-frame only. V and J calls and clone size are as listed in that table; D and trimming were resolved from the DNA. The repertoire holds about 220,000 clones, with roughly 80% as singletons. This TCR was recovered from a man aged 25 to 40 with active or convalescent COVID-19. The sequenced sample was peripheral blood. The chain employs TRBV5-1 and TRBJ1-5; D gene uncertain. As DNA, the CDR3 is TGCGCCAGCAGTATCCGGCCGGGTGGCAATCAGCCCCAGCATTTT. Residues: CASSIRPGGNQPQHF.